Given below is one T cell receptor beta chain in context. Its specificity is unknown. The sample is drawn from a study of cytomegalovirus exposure and HLA in healthy donors. PCR was performed using 60 Vbeta and 13 Jbeta primers. Only in-frame clones appear in the TCRdb table, and some are missing; sequencing was by immunoSEQ multiplex PCR. The table includes fewer than 140,000 clones, roughly 82% detected once. Germline V CDR1 and CDR2: SGHTA, FQGNSA. The CDR3 has 14 amino acids. Trimming left V 3 bases short and J 1 base short, with 9 bases between. Broader study findings: The study dropped some indistinguishable V segments, TRBV6-2 and TRBV6-3 among them. No immune exposure information besides CMV serostatus was available.

Specimen: PBMCs. This chain links TRBV7-2 with TRBJ1-1, with unresolved D. The sequence was collected from a man aged 50 or older in good health and CMV-seronegative. CDR3 coding DNA: TGTGCCAGCAGCTTCTCTTATCGGAACACTGAAGCTTTCTTT. Its protein product is CASSFSYRNTEAFF.